These T cell receptor beta chains were read from a single sample in a study of T-cell reconstitution after alpha-beta-depleted transplantation in children. From the PCR reads, TCRdb called clonotypes with MiXCR, one entry per CDR3 protein. The sample comprises about 250,000 distinct CDR3 sequences, roughly a quarter of which are singletons, and under 5.5% rests with the top ten. The sample was PBMCs, mostly from graft donor cells, taken 360 days after TCRalphabeta/CD19-depleted stem cell transplant. Every receptor here comes from a female patient aged 2-10 years who had a stem cell transplant for congenital amegakaryocytic thrombocytopenia, so the T cells may come from the graft donor. CDR3s include the opening cysteine and the closing phenylalanine or tryptophan. D genes are given only for firm matches. Clone size is shown for a subset of rows, as once, few, many or a class of expanded clone.

cdr3_nt	cdr3_aa	j_call	d_call	cdr3_length	v_call	clone_size
TGCGCCAGCAGCTTGGAGGACGGATACTATAATTCACCCCTCCACTTT	CASSLEDGYYNSPLHF	TRBJ1-6	-	16	TRBV5-1	few
TGTGCCAGCAGCCAGACAGGTACTGGGGACACTGAAGCTTTCTTT	CASSQTGTGDTEAFF	TRBJ1-1	-	15	TRBV7-9	few
TGTGCCAGCAGTTTCGTATCAAAGACAGGGGGCTACACCTTC	CASSFVSKTGGYTF	TRBJ1-2	TRBD1	14	TRBV28	-
TGTGCCAGCAGCCACCTAGAAGGCTCTGAAGCTTTCTTT	CASSHLEGSEAFF	TRBJ1-1	-	13	TRBV3-1	few
TGTGCCAGCAGTCGCTCGAAGAGGAGCGGGCCGTACGAGCAGTACTTC	CASSRSKRSGPYEQYF	TRBJ2-7	-	16	TRBV12-3/TRBV12-4	-
TGTGCCAGCAGTGGGACGGCCAGCAATCAGCCCCAGCATTTT	CASSGTASNQPQHF	TRBJ1-5	-	14	TRBV12-3/TRBV12-4	few
TGCGCCAGCAGCCAAGAAAGGGCGGGGCGTTACAATGAGCAGTTCTTC	CASSQERAGRYNEQFF	TRBJ2-1	-	16	TRBV4-3	-
TGTGCCACCAGTTCCTCCGGGGAGCTGTTTTTT	CATSSSGELFF	TRBJ2-2	-	11	TRBV24-1	many
TGTGCCAGCAGCTTGTTGACGCCAGGAATCCCTGGGGAGCTGTTTTTT	CASSLLTPGIPGELFF	TRBJ2-2	-	16	TRBV5-4	-
TGTGCCAGCAGTTACTCCGTACTAGCGGGAGCCAAGGGGTACCAAGAGACCCAGTACTTC	CASSYSVLAGAKGYQETQYF	TRBJ2-5	TRBD2	20	TRBV6-2/TRBV6-3	-
TGTGCTGAATCCTCCTCGGACCTTGCTGAAGCTTTCTTT	CAESSSDLAEAFF	TRBJ1-1	-	13	TRBV28	few
TGTGCCACCAGTGATGGGACAGCTGGAGGAGAGACCCAGTACTTC	CATSDGTAGGETQYF	TRBJ2-5	TRBD1	15	TRBV24-1	-
TGCGCCAGCAGTGACCCTTACACAGATACGCAGTATTTT	CASSDPYTDTQYF	TRBJ2-3	-	13	TRBV10-1	-
TGTGCCAGCAGCGCCCGGACAGGCTCCTACAATGAGCAGTTCTTC	CASSARTGSYNEQFF	TRBJ2-1	TRBD1	15	TRBV3-1	many
TGCGCCAGCAGCCAAGATCCACTGACAGGGGGCTACGAGCAGTACTTC	CASSQDPLTGGYEQYF	TRBJ2-7	TRBD1	16	TRBV4-1	few